One and the same sample provided the 10 T cell receptor beta chains below, sequenced in a study of beta chain features in type 1 diabetes. Reverse transcription of all isolated RNA meant that expressed TCRB transcripts were sequenced. The assay was immunoSEQ multiplex PCR, and TCRdb's table has in-frame clones only and misses some. The sample has roughly 180,000 clones; about 13% are singletons. Sequenced: central memory CD4+ T cells from blood. The receptors stem from a young woman in good health.

The CDR3 bases are TGTGCCAGCAGCTTGGGGCCAGGGAACTACAATGAGCAGTTCTTC. Translating gives CASSLGPGNYNEQFF. The chain has TRBV5-5 and TRBJ2-1; tentatively, D is TRBD1 (5 bases). The CDR3 runs 15 residues. From germline, CDR1 is SGHKS and CDR2 YYEKEE (reference sequence). V gave up 0 bases and J gave up 3 bases, with 10 bases separating them. Supplemented by reference TRBV5-5 and TRBJ2-1, the full variable domain reads DAGVTQSPTHLIKTRGQQVTLRCSPISGHKSVSWYQQVLGQGPQFIFQYYEKEERGRGNFPDRFSARQFPNYSSELNVNALLLGDSALYLCASSLGPGNYNEQFFGPGTRLTVL.

This clone was detected only a few times. The chain combines TRBV28 with TRBJ2-7; TRBD2 might be the D (6 bases). The CDR3 sequence is 14 residues long. The V end was cut by 3 bases, the J end by 3 bases, with 12 bases between. Germline V gene lookup returns CDR1 MDHEN and CDR2 SYDVKM. The CDR3 region has the DNA TGTGCCAGCAGTTTGGGGGGATCCCTCTACGAGCAGTACTTC. Translated, it gives CASSLGGSLYEQYF.

This clone was found a few times. The chain links TRBV10-3 to TRBJ2-1; 14 bases match TRBD2. CDR3 length: 15 residues. CDR1 and CDR2 from the germline V gene are ENHRY and SYGVKD. Losses at the gene ends were 6 bases for V and 8 bases for J; bases not matched to a gene: 6. The chain's CDR3 is CAISPGTSGSDEQFF. CDR3 coding DNA: TGTGCCATCAGCCCCGGGACTAGCGGGAGTGATGAGCAGTTCTTC.

The chain uses TRBV5-1 and TRBJ1-2, with D possibly TRBD1 on 5 matching bases. V was pared by 3 bases and J by 2 bases, with 11 bases between. The V gene's germline CDR1 is SGHRS and CDR2 YFSETQ. The CDR3 loop spans 14 amino acids. CDR3 sequence: CASSSDSLNYGYTF. In nucleotides, the CDR3 is TGCGCCAGCAGCTCCGACAGCCTGAACTATGGCTACACCTTC.

This rearrangement joins TRBV5-4 to TRBJ2-3, with D possibly TRBD2 on 5 matching bases. Germline assignment: CDR1 SGHNT and CDR2 YYREEE (reference sequence). There are 16 residues in the CDR3. V lost 1 base, J lost 0 bases, and 12 bases lay in between. The CDR3 protein is CASSLFRGYSTDTQYF. CDR3 in DNA: TGTGCCAGCAGCTTGTTCCGCGGGTATAGCACAGATACGCAGTATTTT.

With respect to this clone: This specimen includes other DNA sequences encoding the same CDR3. The chain recombines TRBV18 with TRBJ2-3; 12 positions agree with TRBD2. CDR3 length equals 16 residues. CDR1 is KGHSH, CDR2 LQKENI, per germline. Trimming cost V 2 bases and J 0 bases; bases outside gene matches: 0. The CDR3 bases are TGTGCCAGCTCACCAGGACTAGCGGGGAGCACAGATACGCAGTATTTT. Translated: CASSPGLAGSTDTQYF.

J is TRBJ2-5 and V is TRBV5-4, with 12 bases fitting TRBD2. The ends lost 0 bases at V and 5 bases at J; junction bases unmatched: 5. There are 16 residues in the CDR3. From germline, CDR1 is SGHNT and CDR2 YYREEE (reference sequence). CDR3 loop: CASSLGASGREETQYF. The CDR3 bases are TGTGCCAGCAGCTTGGGAGCTAGCGGGAGGGAGGAGACCCAGTACTTC.

This clone was seen more than once but under ten times. V is TRBV28 and J is TRBJ2-4; TRBD1 aligns across 9 bases. Trimming took 5 bases from V and 7 from J; bases not matched to a gene: 12. The CDR3 is made up of 16 amino acids. Germline V CDR1 and CDR2: MDHEN, SYDVKM. Here the CDR3 reads CASSPWGQGTGNIQYF. Here the CDR3 DNA reads TGTGCCAGCAGTCCTTGGGGACAGGGAACGGGGAACATTCAGTACTTC.

Only a few counts were recorded for this clone. This chain uses TRBV18 with TRBJ2-2; TRBD2 aligns across 7 bases. Looked up from germline, CDR1 is KGHSH and CDR2 is LQKENI. J was trimmed by 4 bases and V by 2 bases; bases with no gene match: 1. The CDR3 is made up of 14 amino acids. The CDR3 bases are TGTGCCAGCTCACCAAGCGGGGCCACCGGGGAGCTGTTTTTT. Translating gives CASSPSGATGELFF.

This clone turned up a few times. This chain uses TRBV18 with TRBJ2-1, with 13 bases matching TRBD2. The V gene's germline CDR1 is KGHSH and CDR2 LQKENI. The V gene end was trimmed by 8 bases and the J gene end by 6 bases; junction bases not matched to a gene: 4. The CDR3 length is 14 residues. The CDR3 DNA is TGTGCCAGCGCCGGGACTAGCGGGGTCAATGAGCAGTTCTTC. It encodes CASAGTSGVNEQFF.